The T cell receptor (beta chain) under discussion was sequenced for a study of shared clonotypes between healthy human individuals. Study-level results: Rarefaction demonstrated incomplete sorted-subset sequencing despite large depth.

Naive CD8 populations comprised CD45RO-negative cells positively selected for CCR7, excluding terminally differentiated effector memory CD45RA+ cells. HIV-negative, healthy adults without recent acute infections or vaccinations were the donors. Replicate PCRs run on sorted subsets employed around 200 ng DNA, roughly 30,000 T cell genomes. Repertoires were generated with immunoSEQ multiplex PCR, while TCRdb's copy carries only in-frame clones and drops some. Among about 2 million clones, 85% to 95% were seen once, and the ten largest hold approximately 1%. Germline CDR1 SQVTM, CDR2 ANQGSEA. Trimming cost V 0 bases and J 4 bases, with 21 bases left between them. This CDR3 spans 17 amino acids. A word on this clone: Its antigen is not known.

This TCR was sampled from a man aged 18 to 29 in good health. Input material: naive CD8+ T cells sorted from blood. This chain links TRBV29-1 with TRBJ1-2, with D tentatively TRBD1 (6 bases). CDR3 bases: TGCAGCGTTGAAGATCCCGGGGGCAGAGATACCCTCTATGGCTACACCTTC. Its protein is CSVEDPGGRDTLYGYTF.